Below, one T cell receptor beta chain is given with its context. What it binds is unknown. This record belongs to a study of cytomegalovirus exposure and HLA in healthy donors. Study information: It was reported in a later analysis that the same platform had been used for the approximately 120 validation repertoires as for the approximately 700 first-cohort repertoires. Study-wide results and limits: Among TCR beta chains, those listed as cytomegalovirus-associated numbered roughly 150. Rarity characterized most TCR sequences, yet some public TCRs appeared in many donors.

Only in-frame clones appear in the TCRdb table, and some are missing; sequencing was by immunoSEQ multiplex PCR. The profile shows roughly 190,000 clones, about 83% of them singletons. Sequencing was carried out using PBMCs. The TCR was taken from a woman aged 18-30 years in good health and CMV-seronegative.

The chain's CDR3 is CASTVSGDLSNGEQFF. As DNA, the CDR3 is TGTGCCAGCACTGTTTCGGGGGACCTGTCGAATGGTGAGCAGTTCTTC. The chain uses TRBV4-2 and TRBJ2-1; TRBD2 might be the D (6 bases). The V gene lost 7 bases and the J gene lost 9 bases, with 25 bases spanning the gap. The CDR3 has 16 residues. Germline V lookup: CDR1 LGHNA, CDR2 YNFKEQ.